This is a list of T cell receptor beta chains from one sample in a study of cytomegalovirus exposure and HLA in healthy donors. Repertoires were generated with immunoSEQ multiplex PCR, while TCRdb's copy carries only in-frame clones and drops some. The sample has around 120,000 clones; around two thirds are singletons. The sequencing input was PBMCs. These receptors were obtained from a human donor in good health. CDR3s include the opening cysteine and the closing phenylalanine or tryptophan. The order of the fields is J gene, V gene, clone size, D gene, CDR3 DNA, CDR3 protein. D genes are given only for firm matches. The size of a clone is reported for some rows only, either as once, few or many, or as a class for expanded clones.

>TRBJ2-6|TRBV19|once|TRBD1
TGTGCCAGTAGTATAGCGGGACAGGGGGCTTCTGGGGCCAACGTCCTGACTTTC
CASSIAGQGASGANVLTF
>TRBJ1-1|TRBV4-3|few|NA
TGCGCCAGCAGCCGTACAGCGAACACTGAAGCTTTCTTT
CASSRTANTEAFF
>TRBJ2-7|TRBV27|NA|TRBD1
TGTGCCAGCAGTTCGCCCCGGGACAGGGGCGTCTACGAGCAGTACTTC
CASSSPRDRGVYEQYF
>TRBJ2-5|TRBV7-8|few|TRBD2
TGTGCCAGCAGCTCGGGTAGCGGGAGGGGGGAGACCCAGTACTTC
CASSSGSGRGETQYF
>TRBJ2-1|TRBV5-1|NA|NA
TGCGCCAGCAGCTTTGGTAGTTTCAATGAGCAGTTCTTC
CASSFGSFNEQFF
>TRBJ2-7|TRBV11-2|NA|TRBD2
TGTGCCAGCAGCCGGGTTTTAGCGGGGGGGCCAGCTATAGACTACGAGCAGTACTTC
CASSRVLAGGPAIDYEQYF
>TRBJ2-3|TRBV5-6|NA|NA
TGTGCCAGCAGCCTCCCCCTAGCGACGAGCACAGATACGCAGTATTTT
CASSLPLATSTDTQYF
>TRBJ2-5|TRBV5-1|NA|TRBD2
TGCGCCAGCAGCCCAGTGGCGGGAGAGGAGACCCAGTACTTC
CASSPVAGEETQYF
>TRBJ2-3|TRBV2|NA|NA
TGTGCCAGCAGTGAATATGAGGAGCAGTATTTT
CASSEYEEQYF
>TRBJ2-7|TRBV7-9|NA|NA
TGTGCCAGCAGCTTAGGTTCCGGGAGTGCCTACGAGCAGTACTTC
CASSLGSGSAYEQYF
>TRBJ2-5|TRBV11-1|NA|NA
TGTGCCAGCAGCTTAGCGGCGGGGCGTCAAGAGACCCAGTACTTC
CASSLAAGRQETQYF